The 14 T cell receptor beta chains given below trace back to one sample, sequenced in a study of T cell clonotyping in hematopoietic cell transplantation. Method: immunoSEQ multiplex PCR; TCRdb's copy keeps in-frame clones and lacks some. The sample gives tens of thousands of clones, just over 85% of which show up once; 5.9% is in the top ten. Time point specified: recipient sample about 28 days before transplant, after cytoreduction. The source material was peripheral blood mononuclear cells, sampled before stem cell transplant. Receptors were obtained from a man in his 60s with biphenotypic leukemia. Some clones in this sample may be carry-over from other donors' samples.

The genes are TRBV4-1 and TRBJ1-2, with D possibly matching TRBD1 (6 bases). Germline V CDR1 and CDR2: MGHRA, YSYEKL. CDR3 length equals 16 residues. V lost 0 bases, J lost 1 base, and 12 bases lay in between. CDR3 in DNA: TGCGCCAGCAGCCAAGATCGGTACAGGGATAACTATGGCTACACCTTC. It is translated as CASSQDRYRDNYGYTF.

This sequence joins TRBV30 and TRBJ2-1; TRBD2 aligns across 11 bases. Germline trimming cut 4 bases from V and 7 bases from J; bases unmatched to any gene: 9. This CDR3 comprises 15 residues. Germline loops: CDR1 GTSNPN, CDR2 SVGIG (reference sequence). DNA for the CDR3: TGTGCCTGGAAGGCTAGCGGGAGGAGGGAGAATGAGCAGTTCTTC. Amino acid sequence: CAWKASGRRENEQFF.

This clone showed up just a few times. The CDR3 spells CASSATAGGVYGYTF. CDR3 nucleotide sequence: TGTGCCAGCTCAGCGACCGCGGGGGGTGTCTATGGCTACACCTTC. This chain joins TRBV2 and TRBJ1-2; a possible D gene is TRBD1 (5 bases). CDR1 and CDR2 from the germline V gene are SNHLY and FYNNEI. The CDR3 has 15 residues. Trimming took 8 bases from V and 4 from J, leaving 20 bases between them.

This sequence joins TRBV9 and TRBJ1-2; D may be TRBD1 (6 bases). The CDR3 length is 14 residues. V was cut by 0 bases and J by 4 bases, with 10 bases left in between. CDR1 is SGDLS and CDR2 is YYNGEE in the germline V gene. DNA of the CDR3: TGTGCCAGCAGCGTAGCCTCAGGGGTCTATGGCTACACCTTC. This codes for CASSVASGVYGYTF.

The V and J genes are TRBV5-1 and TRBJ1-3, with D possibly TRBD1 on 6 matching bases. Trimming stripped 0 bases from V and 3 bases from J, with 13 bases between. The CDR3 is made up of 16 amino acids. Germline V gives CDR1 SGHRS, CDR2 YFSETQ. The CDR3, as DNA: TGCGCCAGCAGCTTGGGTGACACAGGGCTTGGAAACACCATATATTTT. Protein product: CASSLGDTGLGNTIYF.

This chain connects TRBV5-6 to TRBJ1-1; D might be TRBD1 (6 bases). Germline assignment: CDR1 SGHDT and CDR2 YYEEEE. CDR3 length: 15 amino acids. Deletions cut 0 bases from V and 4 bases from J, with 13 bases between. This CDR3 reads CASSLDARGFTEAFF. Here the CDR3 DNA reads TGTGCCAGCAGCTTGGATGCCAGGGGCTTCACTGAAGCTTTCTTT. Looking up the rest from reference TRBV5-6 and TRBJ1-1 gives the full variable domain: DAGVTQSPTHLIKTRGQQVTLRCSPKSGHDTVSWYQQALGQGPQFIFQYYEEEERQRGNFPDRFSGHQFPNYSSELNVNALLLGDSALYLCASSLDARGFTEAFFGQGTRLTVV.

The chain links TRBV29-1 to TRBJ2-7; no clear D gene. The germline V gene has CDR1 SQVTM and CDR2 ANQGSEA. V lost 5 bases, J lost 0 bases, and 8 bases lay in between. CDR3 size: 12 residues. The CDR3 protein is CSVSVTSYEQYF. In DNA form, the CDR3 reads TGCAGCGTTTCTGTGACCTCCTACGAGCAGTACTTC.

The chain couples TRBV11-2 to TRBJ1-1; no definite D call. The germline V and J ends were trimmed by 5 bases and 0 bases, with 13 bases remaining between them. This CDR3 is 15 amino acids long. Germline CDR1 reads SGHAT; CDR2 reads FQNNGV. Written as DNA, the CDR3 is TGTGCCAGCAGCCTCCGGGGAACCATGAACACTGAAGCTTTCTTT. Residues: CASSLRGTMNTEAFF.

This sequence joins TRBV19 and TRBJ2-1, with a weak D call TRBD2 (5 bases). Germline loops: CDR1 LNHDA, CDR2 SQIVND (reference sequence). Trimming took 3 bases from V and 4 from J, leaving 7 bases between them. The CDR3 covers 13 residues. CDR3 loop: CASSMTNYNEQFF. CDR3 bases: TGTGCCAGTAGTATGACTAATTACAATGAGCAGTTCTTC.

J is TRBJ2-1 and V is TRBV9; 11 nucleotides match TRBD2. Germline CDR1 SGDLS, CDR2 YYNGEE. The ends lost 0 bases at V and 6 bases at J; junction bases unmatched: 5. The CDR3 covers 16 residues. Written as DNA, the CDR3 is TGTGCCAGCAGCGTAGGAGGGCTAGCGGGAGGCAATGAGCAGTTCTTC. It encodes CASSVGGLAGGNEQFF.

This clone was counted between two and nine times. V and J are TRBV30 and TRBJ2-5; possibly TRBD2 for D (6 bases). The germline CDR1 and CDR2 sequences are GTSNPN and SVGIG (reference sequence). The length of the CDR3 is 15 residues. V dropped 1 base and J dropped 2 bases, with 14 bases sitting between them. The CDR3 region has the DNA TGTGCCTGGAGTGCATTGCGGGGTGTACAAGAGACCCAGTACTTC. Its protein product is CAWSALRGVQETQYF.

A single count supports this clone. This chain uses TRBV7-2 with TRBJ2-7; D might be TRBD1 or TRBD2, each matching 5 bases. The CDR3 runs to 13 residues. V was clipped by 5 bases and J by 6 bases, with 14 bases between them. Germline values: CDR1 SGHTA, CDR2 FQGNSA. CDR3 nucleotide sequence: TGTGCCAGCAGCCTTATCGGGGCCAGCGAGCAGTACTTC. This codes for CASSLIGASEQYF.

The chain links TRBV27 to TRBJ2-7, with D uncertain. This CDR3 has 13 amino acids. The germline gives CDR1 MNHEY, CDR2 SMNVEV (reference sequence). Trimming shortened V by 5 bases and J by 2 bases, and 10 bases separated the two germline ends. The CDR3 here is CASSTLGPYEQYF. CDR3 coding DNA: TGTGCCAGCAGTACCCTAGGGCCCTACGAGCAGTACTTC.

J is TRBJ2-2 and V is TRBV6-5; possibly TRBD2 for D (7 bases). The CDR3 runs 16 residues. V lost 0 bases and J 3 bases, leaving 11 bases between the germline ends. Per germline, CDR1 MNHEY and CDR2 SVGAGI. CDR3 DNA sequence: TGTGCCAGCAGTTACTCTGGCGGGGGCTACACCGGGGAGCTGTTTTTT. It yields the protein CASSYSGGGYTGELFF.